The 32 T cell receptor beta chains below all came from one sample that was sequenced in a study of blood T cell repertoires in COVID-19. The method was immunoSEQ multiplex PCR; TCRdb's version includes in-frame clones alone and lacks a portion of them. The sample contains tens of thousands of clones, 75% to 90% of which appear only once. The sample taken for sequencing was peripheral blood. The receptors were sampled from a man between 50 and 59 years old with active or convalescent COVID-19.

This clone was detected only a few times. The chain recombines TRBV5-1 with TRBJ2-2; TRBD2 matches 14 bases. V lost 4 bases to trimming and J lost 9 bases; unmatched junction nucleotides: 11. Germline CDR1 is SGHRS and CDR2 is YFSETQ. This CDR3 has 17 amino acids. The CDR3: CASSPGTSGGRGRELFF. As DNA, the CDR3 is TGCGCCAGCAGCCCCGGGACTAGCGGGGGCCGAGGGCGGGAGCTGTTTTTT. Supplemented by reference TRBV5-1 and TRBJ2-2, the full variable domain reads KAGVTQTPRYLIKTRGQQVTLSCSPISGHRSVSWYQQTPGQGLQFLFEYFSETQRNKGNFPGRFSGRQFSNSRSEMNVSTLELGDSALYLCASSPGTSGGRGRELFFGEGSRLTVL.

J is TRBJ2-1 and V is TRBV6-5; TRBD2 matches at 11 bases. This CDR3 contains 14 residues. Trimming at V came to 6 bases and at J to 9 bases, leaving 7 bases not matched to a gene. Germline V gene data show CDR1 as MNHEY and CDR2 as SVGAGI. The CDR3 nucleotides are TGTGCCAGCAGACTAGCGGGAGAATTCGGTGAGCAGTTCTTC. This translates into CASRLAGEFGEQFF.

The chain recombines TRBV6-5 with TRBJ2-7; no definite D call. Between the trimmed V and J ends, which lost 2 bases and 6 bases, there was a span of 14 bases. The length of the CDR3 is 14 residues. Germline V CDR1 and CDR2: MNHEY, SVGAGI. Here the CDR3 reads CASSYTQPGLEQYF. In DNA, the CDR3 is TGTGCCAGCAGTTACACCCAGCCGGGTCTCGAGCAGTACTTC.

This clone turned up a few times. DNA of the CDR3: TGTGCCAGCGGCATAACAGGGGATCAGCCCCAGCATTTT. Translating gives CASGITGDQPQHF. The rearrangement links TRBV6-6 to TRBJ1-5; 7 bases align to TRBD1. The CDR3 has 13 amino acids. Germline V gene lookup returns CDR1 MNHNY and CDR2 SVGAGI (reference sequence). V was clipped by 8 bases and J by 5 bases; unmatched bases: 6.

This chain connects TRBV2 to TRBJ2-1; TRBD2 aligns across 9 bases. The CDR3 covers 16 residues. From germline, CDR1 is SNHLY and CDR2 FYNNEI. With 6 bases clipped from V and 5 bases from J, the junction kept 11 bases outside the gene matches. The CDR3 protein is CASRPSVAGADNEQFF. The CDR3 coding sequence is TGTGCCAGCAGGCCCTCAGTAGCGGGAGCGGACAATGAGCAGTTCTTC.

The gene calls are TRBV19 and TRBJ2-7; 8 bases agree with TRBD1. The CDR3 is 14 residues long. The V gene's germline CDR1 is LNHDA and CDR2 SQIVND (reference sequence). V lost 6 bases, J lost 6 bases, and 10 bases stayed unmatched. Here the CDR3 reads CASSGQGSSREQYF. DNA of the CDR3: TGTGCCAGTAGCGGACAGGGCAGCAGTCGCGAGCAGTACTTC.

The chain couples TRBV9 to TRBJ2-2, with 7 bases identical to TRBD1. V shed 5 bases and J 6 bases; nucleotides not matched to a gene: 13. The CDR3 sequence is 16 residues long. Looked up from germline, CDR1 is SGDLS and CDR2 is YYNGEE. The CDR3 region has the DNA TGTGCCAGCAGGAGCACTGCAGGGGGAAATTCCGGGGAGCTGTTTTTT. Its protein is CASRSTAGGNSGELFF.

The CDR3 here is CASSPKQGPDGYTF. CDR3 nucleotides: TGTGCCAGCAGCCCTAAGCAGGGGCCTGATGGCTACACCTTC. This chain uses TRBV7-6 with TRBJ1-2, with D possibly matching TRBD1 (6 bases). Trimming pared 5 bases from V and 6 bases from J, leaving 16 bases between. The CDR3 runs to 14 residues. CDR1 is SGHVS, CDR2 FNYEAQ, per germline.

This clone appeared a few times. V gene TRBV18 combines with J gene TRBJ1-4; tentatively, D is TRBD1 (6 bases). Germline assignment: CDR1 KGHSH and CDR2 LQKENI. The germline V and J ends were trimmed by 3 bases and 10 bases, with 18 bases remaining between them. The length of the CDR3 is 15 residues. CDR3 in DNA: TGTGCCAGCTCACCCCTACAGGGAGACAACGGAAAACTGTTTTTT. Protein sequence: CASSPLQGDNGKLFF.

V and J are TRBV11-2 and TRBJ2-2; D is possibly TRBD2 (5 bases). Germline V gene sequence: CDR1 SGHAT, CDR2 FQNNGV. The CDR3 spans 14 residues. V lost 3 bases and J 4 bases, leaving 9 bases between the germline ends. The CDR3 region is CASSFEGPTGELFF. CDR3 nucleotide sequence: TGTGCCAGCAGCTTCGAGGGTCCCACCGGGGAGCTGTTTTTT.

CDR3 bases: TGTGCCTGGGCTCGTAACAGGGGGTCAGATACGCAGTATTTT. Translating gives CAWARNRGSDTQYF. V and J are TRBV30 and TRBJ2-3; TRBD1 agrees at 8 bases. V lost 5 bases and J lost 4; bases outside the gene matches: 8. This CDR3 is built from 14 residues. CDR1 is GTSNPN, CDR2 SVGIG, per germline (reference sequence).

The CDR3 here is CSVDGGGRTDTQYF. The CDR3, as DNA: TGCAGCGTTGACGGGGGAGGACGCACAGATACGCAGTATTTT. The rearrangement links TRBV29-1 to TRBJ2-3, with D maybe TRBD2 (6 bases). The CDR3 loop spans 14 amino acids. The V end lost 3 bases, the J end lost 1 base, and 11 bases lay between the germline ends. Germline V gives CDR1 SQVTM, CDR2 ANQGSEA.

The chain combines TRBV10-2 with TRBJ1-5, with TRBD1 matching 8 bases. CDR1 and CDR2 from the germline V gene are WSHSY and SAAADI. The CDR3 is made up of 16 amino acids. Trimming at V came to 3 bases and at J to 6 bases, leaving 10 bases not matched to a gene. The CDR3 is CASSDGPRGQGQPQHF. In DNA, the CDR3 is TGCGCCAGCAGTGATGGTCCCAGGGGGCAGGGTCAGCCCCAGCATTTT.

This chain joins TRBV18 and TRBJ1-6; 9 positions agree with TRBD1. With 3 bases clipped from V and 0 bases from J, the junction kept 6 bases outside the gene matches. This CDR3 has 18 residues. Germline CDR1 is KGHSH and CDR2 is LQKENI. DNA of the CDR3: TGTGCCAGCTCACCGCTGGGACAGGGAAGCTCCTATAATTCACCCCTCCACTTT. This gives the protein CASSPLGQGSSYNSPLHF.

V usage is TRBV11-3 and J usage is TRBJ1-2, with TRBD1 as a possible D gene (5 bases). This CDR3 spans 12 amino acids. Germline CDR1 is SGHNT and CDR2 is YENEEA. V lost 5 bases and J lost 7, with 11 bases in between. Written as DNA, the CDR3 is TGTGCCAGCAGCGTTAGGGGCTTTGGCTACACCTTC. The encoded protein is CASSVRGFGYTF.

The CDR3 is CATSDAQGGTYTGELFF. The CDR3 DNA reads as TGTGCCACCAGTGATGCCCAAGGGGGCACGTACACCGGGGAGCTGTTTTTT. V gene TRBV24-1 combines with J gene TRBJ2-2; 7 nucleotides agree with TRBD1. Germline lookup yields CDR1 KGHDR and CDR2 SFDVKD. The CDR3 extends over 17 amino acids. V dropped 3 bases and J dropped 3; count of bases not matched to a gene: 9.

CDR3 in amino acids: CAWRGSGGGNQPQHF. The CDR3 DNA is TGTGCCTGGAGGGGCTCGGGAGGGGGCAATCAGCCCCAGCATTTT. V usage is TRBV30 and J usage is TRBJ1-5; D might be TRBD1 (5 bases). From germline, CDR1 is GTSNPN and CDR2 SVGIG (reference sequence). Between the trimmed V and J ends, which lost 3 bases and 2 bases, there was a span of 14 bases. This CDR3 contains 15 residues.

A single count supports this clone. The chain uses TRBV6-6 and TRBJ2-7; D is perhaps TRBD1 (5 bases). This CDR3 contains 12 residues. Trimming took 2 bases from V and 3 from J, leaving 5 bases between them. CDR1 and CDR2 from the germline V gene are MNHNY and SVGAGI (reference sequence). The CDR3 region has the DNA TGTGCCAGCAGTTACGACAGCTACGAGCAGTACTTC. It translates to CASSYDSYEQYF.

The rearrangement uses TRBV30 and TRBJ1-1; no definite D call. This CDR3 has 13 residues. The germline gives CDR1 GTSNPN, CDR2 SVGIG (reference sequence). Trimming left V 3 bases short and J 1 base short, with 9 bases between. The CDR3 nucleotides are TGTGCCTGGAGCCTTACAGCGAACACTGAAGCTTTCTTT. Protein product: CAWSLTANTEAFF. Using reference TRBV30 and TRBJ1-1 for the parts outside the CDR3, the full variable domain is SQTIHQWPATLVQPVGSPLSLECTVEGTSNPNLYWYRQAAGRGLQLLFYSVGIGQISSEVPQNLSASRPQDRQFILSSKKLLLSDSGFYLCAWSLTANTEAFFGQGTRLTVV.

This clone was observed a handful of times. This chain joins TRBV3-1 (or the pseudogene TRBV3-2) and TRBJ1-6; 9 positions match TRBD1. Germline V gene sequence: CDR1 LGHDT, CDR2 YNNKEL (reference sequence). This CDR3 is 17 amino acids long. The junction had 13 bases not matched to a gene; V was cut back by 3 bases and J by 10 bases. CDR3 amino acids: CASSHLRDRVVYSPLHF. CDR3 in DNA: TGTGCCAGCAGCCACCTCCGGGACAGGGTGGTGTACTCACCCCTCCACTTT.

This rearrangement joins TRBV30 to TRBJ2-6; no definite D call. The CDR3 sequence is 16 residues long. CDR1 and CDR2 (germline): GTSNPN, SVGIG (reference sequence). Trimming removed 0 bases from V and 2 bases from J, with 11 bases in between. CDR3 sequence: CAWSVLFPAGANVLTF. The CDR3 region has the DNA TGTGCCTGGAGTGTACTATTTCCAGCTGGGGCCAACGTCCTGACTTTC.

This clone was picked up a small number of times. The CDR3 loop is CASGNTEAAFF. The CDR3 nucleotides are TGTGCCAGCGGCAATACCGAGGCAGCTTTCTTT. The chain couples TRBV3-1 (or the pseudogene TRBV3-2) to TRBJ1-1; D is uncertain. Germline V gene data show CDR1 as LGHDT and CDR2 as YNNKEL (reference sequence). The CDR3 runs to 11 residues. Trimming shortened V by 8 bases and J by 10 bases, and 14 bases separated the two germline ends.

This clone was detected only a few times. V and J are TRBV5-8 and TRBJ1-6, with 8 bases that match TRBD1. With V trimmed by 8 bases and J by 9 bases, 10 bases remained unmatched. CDR1 SGHTS and CDR2 YDEGEE come from the germline V gene. The CDR3 runs 14 residues. CDR3 region: CASSAGGEGSPLHF. For the CDR3, the DNA is TGTGCCAGTTCTGCAGGGGGCGAGGGTTCACCCCTCCACTTT.

This chain joins TRBV19 and TRBJ2-7; 11 bases line up with TRBD2. The CDR3 is 22 amino acids. Germline V lookup: CDR1 LNHDA, CDR2 SQIVND (reference sequence). V dropped 3 bases and J dropped 2; count of bases not matched to a gene: 24. CDR3 region: CASSIRRLGRGLAEKVAYEQYF. CDR3 bases: TGTGCCAGTAGTATTCGGAGGTTGGGCCGGGGACTAGCGGAAAAGGTGGCCTACGAGCAGTACTTC.

Concerning this clone: Its ends do not fully match the called genes, so a read error is possible. The chain has TRBV2 and TRBJ2-7, with TRBD2 matching 7 bases. Germline V gene data show CDR1 as SNHLY and CDR2 as FYNNEI. CDR3 size: 10 residues. CDR3 in amino acids: CASRSGGGVF. CDR3 DNA: TGTGCCAGCAGGTCGGGAGGCGGCGTCTTC.

V usage is TRBV7-2 and J usage is TRBJ2-3; D call uncertain. CDR3 length equals 13 residues. CDR1 and CDR2 from the germline V gene are SGHTA and FQGNSA. The germline V and J ends were trimmed by 7 bases and 2 bases, with 10 bases remaining between them. CDR3 DNA sequence: TGTGCCAGCATCCCGTCCCCCACAGATACGCAGTATTTT. It encodes CASIPSPTDTQYF.

The V call is TRBV7-2, the J call TRBJ2-1, with D possibly matching TRBD1 (6 bases). The CDR3 extends over 16 amino acids. Trimming removed 1 base at V and 9 bases at J, with 19 bases between. Germline loops: CDR1 SGHTA, CDR2 FQGNSA. CDR3 sequence (DNA): TGTGCCAGCAGCTTAGGGATTGGACAAGGGGGTGGTGAGCAGTTCTTC. Protein product: CASSLGIGQGGGEQFF.

The rearrangement links TRBV7-2 to TRBJ1-2; no definite D call. The ends were cut back, 4 bases at V and 4 bases at J, with 13 bases in the middle. The CDR3 is 14 residues long. Looked up from germline, CDR1 is SGHTA and CDR2 is FQGNSA. As DNA, the CDR3 is TGTGCCAGCAGCTACCACGGTCCCATCTATGGCTACACCTTC. Translated: CASSYHGPIYGYTF.

The rearrangement links TRBV28 to TRBJ2-1, with D tentatively TRBD2 (5 bases). This CDR3 contains 16 residues. V lost 5 bases and J lost 4, with 18 bases in between. Germline lookup yields CDR1 MDHEN and CDR2 SYDVKM. CDR3 amino acids: CASSGSSSGKYNEQFF. Here the CDR3 DNA reads TGTGCCAGCAGTGGCTCCTCATCGGGAAAGTACAATGAGCAGTTCTTC. Based on the CDR3 plus reference TRBV28 and TRBJ2-1, the full variable domain is DVKVTQSSRYLVKRTGEKVFLECVQDMDHENMFWYRQDPGLGLRLIYFSYDVKMKEKGDIPEGYSVSREKKERFSLILESASTNQTSMYLCASSGSSSGKYNEQFFGPGTRLTVL.

This chain connects TRBV7-9 to TRBJ2-7; no firm D call. CDR1 SEHNR and CDR2 FQNEAQ come from the germline V gene (reference sequence). Trimming left V 4 bases short and J 0 bases short, with 10 bases between. CDR3 size: 14 residues. As DNA, the CDR3 is TGTGCCAGCAGCTCCGGAGACGCCTCCTACGAGCAGTACTTC. Translating gives CASSSGDASYEQYF.

This clone was found a few times. The genes are TRBV25-1 and TRBJ1-4, with D maybe TRBD1 (5 bases). CDR1 and CDR2 (germline): MGHDK, SYGVNS. The CDR3 consists of 15 residues. The V gene lost 3 bases and the J gene lost 3 bases, with 11 bases spanning the gap. CDR3 DNA sequence: TGTGCCAGCAGTGATTTGGGGCCGGCTAATGAAAAACTGTTTTTT. The encoded protein is CASSDLGPANEKLFF. Combining the CDR3 with reference TRBV25-1 and TRBJ1-4 gives the whole variable domain EADIYQTPRYLVIGTGKKITLECSQTMGHDKMYWYQQDPGMELHLIHYSYGVNSTEKGDLSSESTVSRIRTEHFPLTLESARPSHTSQYLCASSDLGPANEKLFFGSGTQLSVL.

The chain joins TRBV5-1 to TRBJ2-7; the D gene is possibly TRBD2 (6 bases). With 2 bases removed from V and 6 bases from J, the gap between germline ends came to 12 bases. CDR1 and CDR2 (germline): SGHRS, YFSETQ. This CDR3 is built from 13 residues. CDR3 sequence (DNA): TGCGCCAGCAGCTTAAGCCGGGACTTCGAGCAGTACTTC. It specifies CASSLSRDFEQYF.